This T cell receptor (beta chain) comes out of a study of shared clonotypes between healthy human individuals. Looked up from germline, CDR1 is SGHNT and CDR2 is YYREEE (reference sequence). The CDR3 is made up of 16 amino acids. J lost 4 bases, V lost 1 base, and 2 bases had no gene match. The assay used deep level. Profiling relied on immunoSEQ multiplex PCR, and the TCRdb table lists in-frame clones only, not all of them. This table holds about 490,000 clones, over 70% found once. V and J are TRBV5-4 and TRBJ2-2, with TRBD2 matching 12 bases. The TCR originated in a woman aged 40 to 50 in good health. Some clones in this sample may be carry-over from other donors' samples. Input material: PBMCs. The CDR3 nucleotides are TGTGCCAGCAGCTTGCCACTAGCGGGAGGCACCGGGGAGCTGTTTTTT. Residues: CASSLPLAGGTGELFF.